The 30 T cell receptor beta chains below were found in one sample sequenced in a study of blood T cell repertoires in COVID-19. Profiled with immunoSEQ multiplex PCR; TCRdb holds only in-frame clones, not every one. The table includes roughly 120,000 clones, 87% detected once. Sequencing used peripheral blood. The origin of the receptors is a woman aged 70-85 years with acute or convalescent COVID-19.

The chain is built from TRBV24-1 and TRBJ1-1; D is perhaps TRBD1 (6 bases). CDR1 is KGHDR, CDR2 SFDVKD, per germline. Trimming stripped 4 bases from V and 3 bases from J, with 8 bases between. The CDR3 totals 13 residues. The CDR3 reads CATSDTGYTEAFF. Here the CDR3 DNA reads TGTGCCACCAGTGACACAGGGTACACTGAAGCTTTCTTT.

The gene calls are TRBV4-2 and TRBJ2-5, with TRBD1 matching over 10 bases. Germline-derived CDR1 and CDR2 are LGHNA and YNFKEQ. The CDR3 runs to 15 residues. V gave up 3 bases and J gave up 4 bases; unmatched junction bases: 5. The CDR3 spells CASSQRTGGPETQYF. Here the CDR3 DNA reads TGTGCCAGCAGCCAGAGGACAGGGGGACCAGAGACCCAGTACTTC.

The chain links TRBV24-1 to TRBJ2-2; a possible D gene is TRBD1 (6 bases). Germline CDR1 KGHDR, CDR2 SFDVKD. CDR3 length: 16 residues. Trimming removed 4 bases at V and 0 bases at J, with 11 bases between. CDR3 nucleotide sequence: TGTGCCACCAGTGACCCGGGACACGCGAACACCGGGGAGCTGTTTTTT. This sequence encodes CATSDPGHANTGELFF.

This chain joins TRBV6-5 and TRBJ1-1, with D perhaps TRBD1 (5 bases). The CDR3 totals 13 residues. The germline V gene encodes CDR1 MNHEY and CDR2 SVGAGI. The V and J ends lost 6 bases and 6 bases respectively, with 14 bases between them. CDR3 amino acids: CASRGGTIAEAFF. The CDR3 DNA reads TGTGCCAGCAGGGGGGGAACCATTGCTGAAGCTTTCTTT.

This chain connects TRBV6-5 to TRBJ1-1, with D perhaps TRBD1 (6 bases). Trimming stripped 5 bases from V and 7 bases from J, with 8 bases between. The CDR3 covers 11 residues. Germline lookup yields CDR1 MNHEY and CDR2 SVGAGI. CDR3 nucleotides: TGTGCCAGCAGTAGACAGGTTGAAGCTTTCTTT. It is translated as CASSRQVEAFF.

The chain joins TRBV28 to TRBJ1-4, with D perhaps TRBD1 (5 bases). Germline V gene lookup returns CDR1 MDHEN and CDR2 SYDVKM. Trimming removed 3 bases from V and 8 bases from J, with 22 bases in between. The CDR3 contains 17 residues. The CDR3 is CASSLPPGGGEGEKLFF. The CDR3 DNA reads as TGTGCCAGCAGTTTGCCCCCTGGGGGGGGAGAGGGGGAAAAACTGTTTTTT.

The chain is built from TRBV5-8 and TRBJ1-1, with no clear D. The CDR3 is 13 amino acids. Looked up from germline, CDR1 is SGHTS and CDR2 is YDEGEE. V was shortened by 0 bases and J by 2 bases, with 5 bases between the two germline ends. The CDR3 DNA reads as TGTGCCAGCAGCTTGGCAGGTAACACTGAAGCTTTCTTT. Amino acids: CASSLAGNTEAFF.

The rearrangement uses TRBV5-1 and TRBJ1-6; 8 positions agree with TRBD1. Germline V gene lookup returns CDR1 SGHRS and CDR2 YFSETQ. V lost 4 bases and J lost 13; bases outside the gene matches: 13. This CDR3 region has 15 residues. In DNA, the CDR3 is TGCGCCAGCAGCGTTGGGGGGACAGGACCAAGGCCCCTCCACTTT. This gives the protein CASSVGGTGPRPLHF.

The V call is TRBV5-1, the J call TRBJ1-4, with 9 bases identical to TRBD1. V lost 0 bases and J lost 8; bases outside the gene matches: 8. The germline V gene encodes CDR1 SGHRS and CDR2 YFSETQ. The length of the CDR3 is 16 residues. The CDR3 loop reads CASSLGTGGAEEKLFF. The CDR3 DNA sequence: TGCGCCAGCAGCTTGGGTACAGGGGGCGCGGAGGAAAAACTGTTTTTT.

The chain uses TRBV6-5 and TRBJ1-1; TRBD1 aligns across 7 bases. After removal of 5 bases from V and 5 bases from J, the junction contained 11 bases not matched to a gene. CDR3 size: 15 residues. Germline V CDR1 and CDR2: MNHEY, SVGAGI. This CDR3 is CASSRPGGGRTEAFF. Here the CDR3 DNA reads TGTGCCAGCAGTCGTCCAGGAGGGGGCAGGACTGAAGCTTTCTTT.

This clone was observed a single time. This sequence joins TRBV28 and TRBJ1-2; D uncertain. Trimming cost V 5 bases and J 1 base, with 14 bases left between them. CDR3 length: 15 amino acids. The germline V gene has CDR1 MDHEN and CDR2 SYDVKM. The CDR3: CASSPSEALNYGYTF. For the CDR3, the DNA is TGTGCCAGCAGTCCGTCGGAGGCACTTAACTATGGCTACACCTTC.

This CDR3 reads CASSLNYGGNTGELFF. The DNA for the CDR3 is TGTGCCAGCAGCTTAAATTACGGGGGGAACACCGGGGAGCTGTTTTTT. The chain is built from TRBV7-6 and TRBJ2-2; tentatively, D is TRBD2 (6 bases). Trimming pared 2 bases from V and 1 base from J, leaving 11 bases between. Germline V gene lookup returns CDR1 SGHVS and CDR2 FNYEAQ. The CDR3 loop spans 16 amino acids.

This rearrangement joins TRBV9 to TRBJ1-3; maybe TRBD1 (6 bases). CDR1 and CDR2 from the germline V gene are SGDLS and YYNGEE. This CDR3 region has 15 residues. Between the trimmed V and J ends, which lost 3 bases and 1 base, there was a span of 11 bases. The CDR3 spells CASSAGGQSGNTIYF. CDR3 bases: TGTGCCAGCAGCGCCGGGGGGCAGTCTGGAAACACCATATATTTT.

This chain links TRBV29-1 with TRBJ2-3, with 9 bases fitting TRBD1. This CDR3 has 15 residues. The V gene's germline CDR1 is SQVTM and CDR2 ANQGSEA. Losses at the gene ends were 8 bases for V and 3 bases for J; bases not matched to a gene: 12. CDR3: CSLSTRDRVTDTQYF. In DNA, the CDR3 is TGCAGCCTTAGTACGCGGGACAGGGTGACAGATACGCAGTATTTT.

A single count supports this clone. CDR3 sequence: CASSLSGHGYGYTF. CDR3 DNA: TGTGCCAGCAGCTTGTCAGGACATGGATATGGCTACACCTTC. The chain carries TRBV5-6 and TRBJ1-2, with D possibly TRBD1 on 5 matching bases. Germline assignment: CDR1 SGHDT and CDR2 YYEEEE. Trimming pared 1 base from V and 5 bases from J, leaving 12 bases between. The CDR3 is 14 amino acids.

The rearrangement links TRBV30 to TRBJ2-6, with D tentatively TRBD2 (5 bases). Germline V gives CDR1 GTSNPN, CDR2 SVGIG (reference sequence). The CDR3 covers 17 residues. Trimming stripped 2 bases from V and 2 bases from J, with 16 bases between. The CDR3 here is CAWSRGRTRAGANVLTF. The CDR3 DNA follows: TGTGCCTGGAGTAGAGGACGTACGAGGGCTGGGGCCAACGTCCTGACTTTC.

CDR3 protein: CASSYTVSGNTIYF. The CDR3 nucleotides read TGTGCCAGCAGTTACACAGTCTCTGGAAACACCATATATTTT. The V call is TRBV6-5, the J call TRBJ1-3; no definite D call. The germline V and J ends were trimmed by 2 bases and 0 bases, with 5 bases remaining between them. The CDR3 spans 14 residues. Germline V gene data show CDR1 as MNHEY and CDR2 as SVGAGI.

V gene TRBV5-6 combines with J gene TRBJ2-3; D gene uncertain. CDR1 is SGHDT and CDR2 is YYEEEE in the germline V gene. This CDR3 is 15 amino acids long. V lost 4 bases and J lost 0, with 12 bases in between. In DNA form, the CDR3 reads TGTGCCAGCAGCCCCAGCGTTTCTAGCACAGATACGCAGTATTTT. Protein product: CASSPSVSSTDTQYF. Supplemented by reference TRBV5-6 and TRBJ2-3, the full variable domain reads DAGVTQSPTHLIKTRGQQVTLRCSPKSGHDTVSWYQQALGQGPQFIFQYYEEEERQRGNFPDRFSGHQFPNYSSELNVNALLLGDSALYLCASSPSVSSTDTQYFGPGTRLTVL.

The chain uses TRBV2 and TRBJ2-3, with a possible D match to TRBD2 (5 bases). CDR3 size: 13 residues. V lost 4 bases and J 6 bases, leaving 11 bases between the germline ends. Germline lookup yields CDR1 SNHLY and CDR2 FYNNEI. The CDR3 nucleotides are TGTGCCAGCAGTGTTTCACTAGTTGATACGCAGTATTTT. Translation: CASSVSLVDTQYF. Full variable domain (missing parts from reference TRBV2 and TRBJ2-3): EPEVTQTPSHQVTQMGQEVILRCVPISNHLYFYWYRQILGQKVEFLVSFYNNEISEKSEIFDDQFSVERPDGSNFTLKIRSTKLEDSAMYFCASSVSLVDTQYFGPGTRLTVL.

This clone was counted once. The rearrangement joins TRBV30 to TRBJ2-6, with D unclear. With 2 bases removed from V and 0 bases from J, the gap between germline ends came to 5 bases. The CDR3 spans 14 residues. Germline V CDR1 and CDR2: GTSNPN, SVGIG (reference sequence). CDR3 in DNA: TGTGCCTGGAGTCCCCTCTCTGGGGCCAACGTCCTGACTTTC. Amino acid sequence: CAWSPLSGANVLTF.

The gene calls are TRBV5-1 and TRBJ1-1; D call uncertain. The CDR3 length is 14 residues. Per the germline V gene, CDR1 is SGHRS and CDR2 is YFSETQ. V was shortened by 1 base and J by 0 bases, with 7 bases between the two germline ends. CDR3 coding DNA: TGCGCCAGCAGCTTGCTGGAGATGAACACTGAAGCTTTCTTT. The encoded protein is CASSLLEMNTEAFF.

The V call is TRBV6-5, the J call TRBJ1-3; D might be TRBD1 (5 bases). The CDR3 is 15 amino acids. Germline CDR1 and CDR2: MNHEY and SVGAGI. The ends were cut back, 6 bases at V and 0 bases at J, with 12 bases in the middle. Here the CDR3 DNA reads TGTGCCAGCAGAGTGACAGAGCACTCTGGAAACACCATATATTTT. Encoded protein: CASRVTEHSGNTIYF.

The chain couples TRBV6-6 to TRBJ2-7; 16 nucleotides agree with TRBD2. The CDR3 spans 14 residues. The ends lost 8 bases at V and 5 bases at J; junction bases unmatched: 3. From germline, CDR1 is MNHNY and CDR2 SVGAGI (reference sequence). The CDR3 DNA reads TGTGCCAGCGTGGGACTAGCGGGGGGGCACGAGCAGTACTTC. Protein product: CASVGLAGGHEQYF.

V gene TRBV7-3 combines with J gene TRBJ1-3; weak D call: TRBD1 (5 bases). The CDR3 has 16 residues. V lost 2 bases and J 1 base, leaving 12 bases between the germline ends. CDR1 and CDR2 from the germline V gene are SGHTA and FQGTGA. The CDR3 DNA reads TGTGCCAGCAGCTTACACCCAGGGCTGTCTGGAAACACCATATATTTT. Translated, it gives CASSLHPGLSGNTIYF.

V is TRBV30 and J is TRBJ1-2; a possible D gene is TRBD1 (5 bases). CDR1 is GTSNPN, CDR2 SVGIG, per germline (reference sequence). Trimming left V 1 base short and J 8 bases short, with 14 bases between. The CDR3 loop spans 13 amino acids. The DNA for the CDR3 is TGTGCCTGGAGTGCAGGGTGGGGTTTGGGCTACACCTTC. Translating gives CAWSAGWGLGYTF.

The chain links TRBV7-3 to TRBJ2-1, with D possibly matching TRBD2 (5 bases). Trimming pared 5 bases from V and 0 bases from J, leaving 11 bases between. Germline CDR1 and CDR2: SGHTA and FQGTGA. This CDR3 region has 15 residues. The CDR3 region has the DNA TGTGCCAGCAGCAAAGCGGTGAGCTCCTACAATGAGCAGTTCTTC. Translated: CASSKAVSSYNEQFF.

CDR3: CASSQSTVQETQYF. CDR3 in DNA: TGTGCCAGCAGCCAAAGCACAGTCCAAGAGACCCAGTACTTC. V usage is TRBV3-1 (or the pseudogene TRBV3-2) and J usage is TRBJ2-5; D ambiguous. CDR1 is LGHDT, CDR2 YNNKEL, per germline (reference sequence). The CDR3 spans 14 residues. Trimming cost V 2 bases and J 1 base, with 8 bases left between them.

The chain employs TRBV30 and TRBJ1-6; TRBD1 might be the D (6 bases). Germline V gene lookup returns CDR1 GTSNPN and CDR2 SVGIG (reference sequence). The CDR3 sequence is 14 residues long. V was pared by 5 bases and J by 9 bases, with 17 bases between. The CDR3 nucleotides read TGTGCCTGGGACAGTGGGGCAGGGGTTTCACCCCTCCACTTT. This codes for CAWDSGAGVSPLHF.

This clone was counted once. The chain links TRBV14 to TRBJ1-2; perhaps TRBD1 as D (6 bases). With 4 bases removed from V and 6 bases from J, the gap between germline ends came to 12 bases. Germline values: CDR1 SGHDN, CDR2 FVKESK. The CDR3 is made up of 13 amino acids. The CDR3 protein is CASSPRTADGYTF. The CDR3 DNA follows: TGTGCCAGCAGCCCTAGGACAGCGGATGGCTACACCTTC.

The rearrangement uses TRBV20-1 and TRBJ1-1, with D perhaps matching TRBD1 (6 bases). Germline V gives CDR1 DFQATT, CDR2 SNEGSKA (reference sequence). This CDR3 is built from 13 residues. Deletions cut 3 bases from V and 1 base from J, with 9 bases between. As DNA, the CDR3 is TGCAGTGCTAGTACAGGGACGAACACTGAAGCTTTCTTT. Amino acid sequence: CSASTGTNTEAFF.